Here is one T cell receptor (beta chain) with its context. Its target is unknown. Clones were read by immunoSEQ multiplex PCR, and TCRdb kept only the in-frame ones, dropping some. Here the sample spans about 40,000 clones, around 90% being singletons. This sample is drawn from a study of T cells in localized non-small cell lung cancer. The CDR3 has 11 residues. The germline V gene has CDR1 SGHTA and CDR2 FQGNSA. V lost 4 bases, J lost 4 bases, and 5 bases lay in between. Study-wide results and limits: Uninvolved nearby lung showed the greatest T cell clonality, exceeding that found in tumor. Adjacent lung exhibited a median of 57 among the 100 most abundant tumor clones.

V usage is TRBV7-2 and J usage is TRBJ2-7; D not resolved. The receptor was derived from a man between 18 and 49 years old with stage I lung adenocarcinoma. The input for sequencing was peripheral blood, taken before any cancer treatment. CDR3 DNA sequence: TGTGCCAGCAGCTACAGATACGAGCAGTACTTC. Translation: CASSYRYEQYF.